The TCR beta chain under discussion was sequenced for a study of CD8 T cells in ankylosing spondylitis. Findings and limits, study-wide: Made up of 7 to 9 highly homologous variants, a TCR beta motif appeared characteristic of ankylosing spondylitis blood. Some motif variants had been reported before (in reactive arthritis synovial fluid and blood). As reported, disease-linked clones showed significant enrichment in matched ankylosing spondylitis synovial fluid.

This CDR3 has 13 amino acids. The germline gives CDR1 SEHNR, CDR2 FQNEAQ (reference sequence). The ends were cut back, 7 bases at V and 3 bases at J, with 12 bases in the middle. One entry per CDR3 protein results from TCRdb running MiXCR on the 5' RACE reads. In the table there are approximately 440,000 distinct CDR3 sequences, about 15% of which are singletons. This clonotype was recorded a few times. Its antigen is still unknown. Source material: blood, either unsorted or a sorted T cell fraction (not recorded which). This sequence joins TRBV7-9 and TRBJ1-1; D is uncertain. This TCR was recovered from a male donor with ankylosing spondylitis. CDR3 sequence: CASNRLGDTEAFF. CDR3 bases: TGTGCCAGCAACCGTCTTGGGGACACTGAAGCTTTCTTT. Together with reference TRBV7-9 and TRBJ1-1, the CDR3 gives the full variable domain: DTGVSQNPRHKITKRGQNVTFRCDPISEHNRLYWYRQTLGQGPEFLTYFQNEAQLEKSRLLSDRFSAERPKGSFSTLEIQRTEQGDSAMYLCASNRLGDTEAFFGQGTRLTVV.